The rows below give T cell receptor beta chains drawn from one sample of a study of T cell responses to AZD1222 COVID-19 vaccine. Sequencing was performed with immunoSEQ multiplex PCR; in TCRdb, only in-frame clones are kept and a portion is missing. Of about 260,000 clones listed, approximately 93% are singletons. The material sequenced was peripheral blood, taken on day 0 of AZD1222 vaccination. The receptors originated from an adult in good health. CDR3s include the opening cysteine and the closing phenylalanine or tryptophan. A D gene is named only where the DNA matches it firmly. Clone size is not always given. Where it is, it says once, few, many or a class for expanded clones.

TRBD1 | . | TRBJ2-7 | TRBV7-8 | CASSLGVRQGRYEQYF | TGTGCCAGCAGCTTAGGGGTTAGACAGGGACGCTACGAGCAGTACTTC
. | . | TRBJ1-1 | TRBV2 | CASRAGSTEAFF | TGTGCCAGCAGAGCAGGCTCCACTGAAGCTTTCTTT
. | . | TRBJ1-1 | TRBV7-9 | CASSFRAVGTEAFF | TGTGCCAGCAGCTTCCGGGCGGTTGGCACTGAAGCTTTCTTT
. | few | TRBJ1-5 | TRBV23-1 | CASSQICARTTSNQPQHF | .
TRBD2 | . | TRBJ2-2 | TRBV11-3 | CASSLGTSGGTGELFF | TGTGCCAGCAGCTTAGGGACTAGCGGGGGCACCGGGGAGCTGTTTTTT
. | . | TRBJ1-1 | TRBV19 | CASSFLLPARGTEAFF | TGTGCCAGTAGTTTCCTCTTACCAGCTCGGGGCACTGAAGCTTTCTTT
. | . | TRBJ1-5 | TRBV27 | CASRRNRDSNQPQHF | TGTGCCAGCAGACGGAACAGAGATAGCAATCAGCCCCAGCATTTT
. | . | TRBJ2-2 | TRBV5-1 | CASSFGTATGELFF | TGCGCCAGCAGCTTCGGGACGGCCACCGGGGAGCTGTTTTTT
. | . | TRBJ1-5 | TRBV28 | CASSLGTGNQPQHF | TGTGCCAGCAGTCTAGGGACGGGGAATCAGCCCCAGCATTTT
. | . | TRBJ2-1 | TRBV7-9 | CASSPRGGLGNEQFF | TGTGCCAGCAGCCCCAGGGGGGGGTTGGGAAATGAGCAGTTCTTC
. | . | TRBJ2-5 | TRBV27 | CASTTWRETQYF | TGTGCCAGCACCACCTGGCGGGAGACCCAGTACTTC
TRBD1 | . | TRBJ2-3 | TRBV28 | CASSLTGLLTDTQYF | TGTGCCAGCAGTCTGACAGGGTTACTCACAGATACGCAGTATTTT
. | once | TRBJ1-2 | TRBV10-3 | CAISYTAGYGYTF | TGTGCCATCAGTTACACCGCGGGATATGGCTACACCTTC
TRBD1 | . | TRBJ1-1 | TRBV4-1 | CASSQGGQGLNTEAFF | TGCGCCAGCAGCCAAGGAGGACAGGGCTTGAACACTGAAGCTTTCTTT
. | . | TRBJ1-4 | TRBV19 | CASFPRGQGEKLFF | TGTGCCAGTTTCCCTCGTGGTCAGGGAGAAAAACTGTTTTTT
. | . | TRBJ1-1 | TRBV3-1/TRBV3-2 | CASTYPPWTEAFF | TGTGCCAGCACCTACCCCCCGTGGACTGAAGCTTTCTTT
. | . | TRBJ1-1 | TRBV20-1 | CSTGLLMRAFF | TGCAGCACGGGACTCTTGATGAGGGCTTTCTTT
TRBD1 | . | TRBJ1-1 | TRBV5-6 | CASSFAGTGIVNTEAFF | TGTGCCAGCAGTTTTGCCGGGACAGGCATTGTGAACACTGAAGCTTTCTTT